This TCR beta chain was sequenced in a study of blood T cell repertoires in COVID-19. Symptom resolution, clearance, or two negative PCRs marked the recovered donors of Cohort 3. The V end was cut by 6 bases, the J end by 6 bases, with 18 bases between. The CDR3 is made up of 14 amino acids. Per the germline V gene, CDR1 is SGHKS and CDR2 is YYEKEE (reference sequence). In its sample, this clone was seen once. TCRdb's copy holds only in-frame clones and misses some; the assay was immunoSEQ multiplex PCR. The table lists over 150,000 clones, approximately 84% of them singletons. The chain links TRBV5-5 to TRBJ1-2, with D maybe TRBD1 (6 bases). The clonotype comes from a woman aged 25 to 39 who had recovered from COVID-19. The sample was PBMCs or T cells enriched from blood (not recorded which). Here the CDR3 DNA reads TGTGCCAGCAACCGAGGGGGGGGAATGGATGGCTACACCTTC. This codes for CASNRGGGMDGYTF.